This TCR beta chain was observed in a study of blood T cells in healthy people across ages. About the research overall: With template switching, about one barcoded beta molecule was captured per two T cells. Findings of the study overall: Per million T cells, the diversity of TCR beta decreased roughly linearly as age advanced.

This clonotype was seen more than once but under ten times. Its antigen is currently unknown. The CDR3 consists of 15 residues. V lost 1 base to trimming and J lost 5 bases; unmatched junction nucleotides: 2. The germline V gene encodes CDR1 SEHNR and CDR2 FQNEAQ (reference sequence). Together with a sample-barcoded 5' primer, a J-beta primer mix was included in a second PCR lasting about 6 to 11 cycles. Researchers report that a template-switch adaptor with 12 random nucleotides tagged each cDNA molecule. TCRdb ran MiXCR on the 5' RACE reads and lists one entry per CDR3 protein. The sample lists around 580,000 distinct CDR3 sequences, around 48% occurring once. Extraction yielded at least 5 micrograms of total RNA per sample.

The clonotype was recovered from a man at least 80 years old in good health. This chain joins TRBV7-9 and TRBJ2-1; TRBD2 matches at 10 bases. Sequenced sample: blood. In nucleotides, the CDR3 is TGTGCCAGCAGCTTAGTAGCGGGAGGAAACAATGAGCAGTTCTTC. It translates to CASSLVAGGNNEQFF.